One and the same sample provided the 7 T cell receptor beta chains below, sequenced in a study of blood T cell repertoires in COVID-19. The assay was immunoSEQ multiplex PCR, and TCRdb's table has in-frame clones only and misses some. The sample records about 270,000 clones, roughly 91% being singletons. Sequencing was performed on PBMCs or T cells enriched from blood (not recorded which). These receptor sequences come from a woman aged 40 to 50 with acute COVID-19.

The chain couples TRBV5-1 to TRBJ2-7, with TRBD2 matching 11 bases. The V gene's germline CDR1 is SGHRS and CDR2 YFSETQ. The J segment lost 3 bases and the V segment lost 0 bases, leaving 5 bases of the junction unmatched. The CDR3 runs 16 residues. The DNA for the CDR3 is TGCGCCAGCAGCTTGGACCTAACTAGCGGGGGCTACGAGCAGTACTTC. It codes for CASSLDLTSGGYEQYF.

This sequence joins TRBV24-1 and TRBJ2-3; TRBD1 agrees at 8 bases. Germline CDR1 and CDR2: KGHDR and SFDVKD. V lost 5 bases and J lost 2; bases outside the gene matches: 5. This CDR3 contains 15 residues. This chain's CDR3 is CATSAWTGSTDTQYF. The CDR3 DNA sequence: TGTGCCACCAGTGCCTGGACAGGGTCCACAGATACGCAGTATTTT.

This clone has just one count. This chain links TRBV6-6 with TRBJ2-4; 11 bases align to TRBD1. V was clipped by 7 bases and J by 7 bases; unmatched bases: 12. CDR1 is MNHNY, CDR2 SVGAGI, per germline (reference sequence). This CDR3 comprises 16 residues. CDR3 DNA: TGTGCCAGCAATTCGGACAGGGGGCGTGTAGTTAACATTCAGTACTTC. The encoded protein is CASNSDRGRVVNIQYF.

The chain employs TRBV6-5 and TRBJ2-6; D gene uncertain. Deletions cut 4 bases from V and 1 base from J, with 5 bases between. CDR1 and CDR2 (germline): MNHEY, SVGAGI. The CDR3 is 14 residues long. The CDR3 loop is CASSSQSGANVLTF. DNA for the CDR3: TGTGCCAGCAGTTCCCAGTCTGGGGCCAACGTCCTGACTTTC.

The genes are TRBV20-1 and TRBJ1-2, with TRBD1 as a possible D gene (5 bases). The CDR3 is 11 amino acids. Germline CDR1 reads DFQATT; CDR2 reads SNEGSKA (reference sequence). The CDR3 here is CSPGLNYGYTF. The DNA of the CDR3 is TGCAGCCCAGGGCTTAACTATGGCTACACCTTC.

The CDR3 nucleotides read TGTGCCAGCAGCCTAGGACTAGCGGGAGTGGCCTACAATGAGCAGTTCTTC. Encoded protein: CASSLGLAGVAYNEQFF. This rearrangement joins TRBV5-4 to TRBJ2-1; 13 bases match TRBD2. The germline V gene has CDR1 SGHNT and CDR2 YYREEE (reference sequence). The CDR3 runs 17 residues. The V segment lost 4 bases and the J segment 2 bases; nucleotides outside the gene matches: 6.

This chain links TRBV10-1 with TRBJ1-5; weak D call: TRBD1 (5 bases). The V gene's germline CDR1 is WNHNN and CDR2 SYGVQD (reference sequence). V was trimmed by 3 bases and J by 4 bases, leaving 16 bases between them. This CDR3 has 16 residues. The CDR3 coding sequence is TGCGCCAGCAGTGATATTTTGGGGCAGAGTAATCAGCCCCAGCATTTT. Its protein product is CASSDILGQSNQPQHF.